The 11 T cell receptor beta chains presented below share a single source sample, sequenced in a study of preoperative IRX-2 immunotherapy in early breast cancer. Documented treatment: preoperative locoregional IRX-2 cytokine immunotherapy. Method: immunoSEQ multiplex PCR; TCRdb's copy keeps in-frame clones and lacks some. The table lists roughly 57,000 clones, 94% of them singletons. The specimen was obtained from a patient treated with IRX-2 immunotherapy. These receptors were collected from a human donor with breast cancer.

V is TRBV18 and J is TRBJ2-5, with 12 bases matching TRBD2. The CDR3 is 17 residues long. Germline CDR1 KGHSH, CDR2 LQKENI. Germline trimming cut 0 bases from V and 2 bases from J; bases unmatched to any gene: 4. This CDR3 is CASSPPASGGGQETQYF. In nucleotides, the CDR3 is TGTGCCAGCTCACCACCGGCTAGCGGGGGGGGTCAAGAGACCCAGTACTTC.

This rearrangement joins TRBV6-4 to TRBJ2-3; 8 bases align to TRBD1. The CDR3 has 14 residues. The junction had 6 bases not matched to a gene; V was cut back by 8 bases and J by 2 bases. CDR1 is MRHNA and CDR2 is SNTAGT in the germline V gene. The CDR3, as DNA: TGTGCCAGCTCCTCGGACAGGGCCACAGATACGCAGTATTTT. Translation: CASSSDRATDTQYF.

CDR3 protein: CASSDPGQNTEAFF. CDR3 coding DNA: TGTGCCAGCAGTGACCCGGGACAGAACACTGAAGCTTTCTTT. The genes are TRBV6-4 and TRBJ1-1; possibly TRBD1 for D (6 bases). Looked up from germline, CDR1 is MRHNA and CDR2 is SNTAGT. The CDR3 consists of 14 residues. Trimming shortened V by 2 bases and J by 1 base, and 8 bases separated the two germline ends.

The chain carries TRBV7-2 and TRBJ2-1; TRBD1 aligns across 9 bases. The CDR3 covers 15 residues. Germline values: CDR1 SGHTA, CDR2 FQGNSA. V lost 8 bases to trimming and J lost 9 bases; unmatched junction nucleotides: 14. In DNA form, the CDR3 reads TGTGCCAGCCTCACACCGGGACAGGGATATACTGAGCAGTTCTTC. It yields the protein CASLTPGQGYTEQFF.

The chain is built from TRBV6-6 and TRBJ2-7; a weak D match, TRBD1 (6 bases). The length of the CDR3 is 13 residues. V was clipped by 6 bases and J by 3 bases, with 12 bases between them. Germline V gives CDR1 MNHNY, CDR2 SVGAGI (reference sequence). The CDR3 DNA is TGTGCCAGCAGCCCCCACAGGGTCTACGAGCAGTACTTC. Translation: CASSPHRVYEQYF.

The DNA of the CDR3 is TGCGCCAGCAGCTCAGGACAGGGGGCTCGTGAGACCCAGTACTTC. Residues: CASSSGQGARETQYF. The chain joins TRBV5-1 to TRBJ2-5; the match to TRBD1 covers 11 bases. Trimming took 3 bases from V and 5 from J; bases not matched to a gene: 6. CDR1 SGHRS and CDR2 YFSETQ come from the germline V gene. The CDR3 sequence is 15 residues long.

This rearrangement joins TRBV6-5 to TRBJ2-5, with no clear D. Germline V gene sequence: CDR1 MNHEY, CDR2 SVGAGI. Trimming took off 6 bases at V and 3 bases at J, with 8 bases between the two ends. The CDR3 covers 12 residues. The CDR3 DNA reads as TGTGCCAGCAGCAATCTCGAAGAGACCCAGTACTTC. It translates to CASSNLEETQYF.

The chain links TRBV5-1 to TRBJ1-1; 8 nucleotides align to TRBD1. Germline CDR1 is SGHRS and CDR2 is YFSETQ. The trim removed 9 bases at V and 1 base at J, leaving 5 bases unmatched. The CDR3 extends over 13 amino acids. The DNA for the CDR3 is TGCGCCACTGGACAGGGCCCGAACACTGAAGCTTTCTTT. It translates to CATGQGPNTEAFF.

The gene calls are TRBV5-1 and TRBJ2-1, with 9 bases matching TRBD2. Germline V gene sequence: CDR1 SGHRS, CDR2 YFSETQ. The CDR3 runs to 17 residues. Trimming took 0 bases from V and 1 from J; bases not matched to a gene: 5. The CDR3 nucleotides are TGCGCCAGCAGCTTGGCCATGCGGGGGGGTTCCTACAATGAGCAGTTCTTC. The encoded protein is CASSLAMRGGSYNEQFF.

This chain's CDR3 is CASSLARANEQFF. Written as DNA, the CDR3 is TGTGCCAGCAGCTTAGCCAGGGCAAATGAGCAGTTCTTC. This chain connects TRBV7-2 to TRBJ2-1, with D perhaps TRBD1 (5 bases). The V end lost 0 bases, the J end lost 7 bases, and 7 bases lay between the germline ends. This CDR3 region has 13 residues. The germline V gene has CDR1 SGHTA and CDR2 FQGNSA.

The chain recombines TRBV28 with TRBJ2-3, with 7 bases identical to TRBD1. The length of the CDR3 is 13 residues. Trimming took 10 bases from V and 0 from J; bases not matched to a gene: 4. Germline V gene lookup returns CDR1 MDHEN and CDR2 SYDVKM. In DNA form, the CDR3 reads TGTGCCAACAGGGGCTCTAGCACAGATACGCAGTATTTT. It yields the protein CANRGSSTDTQYF. Full variable domain (rest looked up from reference TRBV28 and TRBJ2-3): DVKVTQSSRYLVKRTGEKVFLECVQDMDHENMFWYRQDPGLGLRLIYFSYDVKMKEKGDIPEGYSVSREKKERFSLILESASTNQTSMYLCANRGSSTDTQYFGPGTRLTVL.